Reported below is one TCR beta chain. Its matching antigen is unknown. The sample is drawn from a study of CXCR3-negative and CXCR3-positive naive CD8 T cells. Study context: The TRB read total, about 135 million, broke down to about 1.5 +/- 0.3 million reads per library.

The libraries of TRB cDNA were prepared using 5' RACE with UMI labels. No DNA is given; TCRdb re-called the 5' RACE reads and lists each CDR3 protein once. The table for this sample gives 4,500 to 6,500 distinct CDR3 sequences. Overall study results and limits: More hydrophobic TRB CDR3s were found in CXCR3-positive naive cells than in CXCR3-negative naive cells. Memory cells showed distinct TRBV-TRBJ patterns, while the two naive subsets matched. Most assays used freshly isolated PBMCs, as cryopreservation partially reduced CXCR3.

The origin of this receptor is a human donor in good health. Some clones in this sample may be carry-over from other donors' samples. Sequenced sample: naive CXCR3+ CD8+ T cells from blood. Subset: CD45RO-CCR7+CD27+CD95- naive CD8+ T cells expressing CXCR3 (TNR3+).

The CDR3 spells CASSYSSYTSADTQYF. The J gene is TRBJ2-3, the V gene TRBV6-5. Germline CDR1 is MNHEY and CDR2 is SVGAGI. The CDR3 runs to 16 residues.